This T cell receptor (beta chain) was recorded in a study of T cells in Graves' hyperthyroidism and ophthalmopathy. Amplified regions were TCR beta CDR3 sequences from RNA transcripts. The HTBI primer set served for first-round RT-PCR of the TCR CDR3. TCRdb independently ran MiXCR on the multiplex PCR reads; one entry per CDR3 protein. The table lists a few hundred thousand distinct CDR3 sequences, approximately 49% of them singletons. This clonotype came up a few times. Its antigen is not identified. Exclusion of a patient resulted from uncontrolled infection, other autoimmune disease, pregnancy or lactation. Overall study findings and caveats: Most clonotypes expanded in the thyroid (above 0.001) were also present in blood.

The V end was cut by 5 bases, the J end by 1 base, with 15 bases between. The CDR3 is made up of 15 amino acids. The germline V gene encodes CDR1 SGHRS and CDR2 YFSETQ. This receptor was taken from an adult woman with Graves' disease, either hyperthyroidism or ophthalmopathy (not recorded which). Sequencing was done on a sample of peripheral blood or thyroid tissue (not recorded which). J is TRBJ1-2 and V is TRBV5-1, with D possibly being TRBD1 (5 bases). The CDR3 is CASSSLVGVNYGYTF. Written as DNA, the CDR3 is TGCGCCAGCAGTTCCCTTGTAGGGGTTAACTATGGCTACACCTTC.